This record covers a single T cell receptor (beta chain). This clone has just a few counts. Its antigen has not been determined. Base-call qualities are not available, and no considerably larger clone is one nucleotide away. A single peripheral blood draw of about 120 mL on average was collected from each donor into heparinised tubes. Using a panel that included CD45RO, CCR7, CD25, CD127, CD95 and CD27, naive, central memory, regulatory and stem cell-like memory CD4+ T cells were sorted on a BD FACSAria II. A purity above 95% was achieved for all sorted populations. PBMCs were isolated immediately by Lymphoprep density gradient centrifugation and stained directly without culture. Samples were stained and sorted in pairs, with one healthy donor and one patient per experiment, so that batch effects were minimized. The data originate from a study of beta chain features in type 1 diabetes (dated by TCRdb to the late 2010s). At the level of the whole study: Mean age, gender distribution, total cell number and subset yield did not differ between patients and healthy donors. A total of 107,917,701 sorted cells were examined across all samples, and the number of cells per subset was strongly correlated with RNA yield. The study compared the TCRB repertoires of sorted circulating CD4+ T cell subsets in recently diagnosed type 1 diabetes patients with those in matched healthy donors. Naive and central memory subsets were obtained from all 30 or so donors, but regulatory and stem cell-like memory subsets were isolated from only 8 patients and roughly eight healthy donors. Overall study results and their limits: At VDJ recombination sites, patients with type 1 diabetes made fewer insertions and deleted more nucleotides, a pattern implying thymic rearrangement abnormalities. PCR may preferentially amplify shorter templates, but because patient and control samples were amplified and corrected together, any resulting skew would affect both groups equally. In all four CD4+ subsets, TCRB CDR3 length was moderately but significantly shorter in type 1 diabetes patients. Sequencing cDNA rather than genomic DNA could over-represent highly expressing activated cells, although activation and CD3 levels did not differ between groups. Naive, central memory and regulatory TCRB repertoires appeared to be more alike among patients than among healthy donors. Because the HLA sub-analyses included only small numbers of individuals, any influence of HLA type on TCRB rearrangement was left unresolved.

The entire isolated RNA was reverse transcribed using the High Capacity cDNA Reverse Transcription Kit, and thus expressed TCRB transcripts were sequenced. Naive, central memory and regulatory T cell samples underwent deep immunoSEQ sequencing, averaging around 3.7 million total reads per sample. Sorted cells were lysed in RLT buffer and RNA was extracted with DNase-treated RNeasy Micro or Mini kits, depending on cell number. To prevent cross-contamination, every cell subset was processed on its own, while patient and healthy donor samples were processed together. Using the immunoSEQ multiplex PCR, TCRB sequences were amplified from cDNA into 87-bp fragments spanning the CDR3 region. The amplicons were sequenced using the Illumina HiSeq platform. Processing in the source paper ran as follows. Synthetic template baselines were used to correct PCR bias computationally, reads within Hamming distance 2 were collapsed, and singletons that could not be merged were discarded. Reads were aligned against IMGT so that V, D and J genes, CDR3 length and insertions or deletions at six rearrangement sites could be assigned. Within each subset, clonotype counts were normalized to sorted cell number, after which true diversity and Gini coefficients were computed with the tcR R package. The overlap coefficient, calculated on TCRB nucleotide sequences, was used to measure repertoire sharing. Out-of-frame TCRB sequences from naive cells were analyzed as a proxy for the pre-selection repertoire. As stored in TCRdb, this immuneACCESS dataset retains in-frame rearrangements with V and J assigned. A fraction of the clones does not appear; measured against another copy, unresolved V genes explain less than half of the discrepancy, and the remainder lacks a known reason. The D gene and trimming were derived from the DNA, and the V and J assignments and clone size from that table. The sample data list a few hundred thousand clones, and roughly 13% of these were observed just once. The ten largest clones take up 0.03% to 0.04% of the sample.

The germline V gene specifies SGHTA as CDR1 and FQGTGA as CDR2. The V and J ends are trimmed by 5 bases and 7 bases, leaving 9 bases between them. From the cysteine through the phenylalanine, the CDR3 covers 12 amino acids. Just the 36-base CDR3 DNA is kept, in frame starting at base 1. The chain uses TRBV7-3 and TRBJ2-1; a tentative D call is TRBD2 (5 bases match). The TCR originated in a man aged 25-45 years in good health. Sample: naive CD4+ T cells from blood. Interpreted using the paper, the cell subset or site label stands for: true naive CD4+ T cells. The CDR3 protein sequence reads: CASSRTDNEQFF. The sequenced DNA is TGTGCCAGCAGCCGGACTGATAATGAGCAGTTCTTC.